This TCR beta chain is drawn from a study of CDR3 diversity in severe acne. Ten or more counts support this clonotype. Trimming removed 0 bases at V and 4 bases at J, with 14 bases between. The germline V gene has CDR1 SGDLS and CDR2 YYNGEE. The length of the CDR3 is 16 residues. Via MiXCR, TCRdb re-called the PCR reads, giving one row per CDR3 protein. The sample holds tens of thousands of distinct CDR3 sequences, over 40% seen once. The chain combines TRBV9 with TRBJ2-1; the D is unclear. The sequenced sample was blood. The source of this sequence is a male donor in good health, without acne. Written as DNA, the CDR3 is TGTGCCAGCAGCGTAGGGCTCGGTGGTGGGTACAATGAGCAGTTCTTC. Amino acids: CASSVGLGGGYNEQFF.